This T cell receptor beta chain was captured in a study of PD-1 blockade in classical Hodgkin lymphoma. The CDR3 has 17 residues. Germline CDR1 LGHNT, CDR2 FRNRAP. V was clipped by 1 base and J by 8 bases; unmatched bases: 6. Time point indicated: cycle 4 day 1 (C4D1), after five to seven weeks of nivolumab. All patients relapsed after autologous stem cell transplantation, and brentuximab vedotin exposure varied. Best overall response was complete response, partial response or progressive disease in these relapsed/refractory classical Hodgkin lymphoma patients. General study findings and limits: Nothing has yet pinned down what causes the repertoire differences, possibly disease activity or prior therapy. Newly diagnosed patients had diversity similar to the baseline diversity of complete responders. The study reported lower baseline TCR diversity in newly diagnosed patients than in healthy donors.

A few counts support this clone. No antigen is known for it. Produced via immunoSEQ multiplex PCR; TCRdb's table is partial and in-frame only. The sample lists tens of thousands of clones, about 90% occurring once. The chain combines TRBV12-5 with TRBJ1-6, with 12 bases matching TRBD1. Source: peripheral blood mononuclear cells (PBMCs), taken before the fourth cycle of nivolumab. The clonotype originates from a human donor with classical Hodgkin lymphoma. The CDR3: CASGLATGTGGDSPLHF. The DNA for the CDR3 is TGTGCTAGTGGTTTGGCCACCGGGACAGGGGGCGATTCACCCCTCCACTTT.